This is a list of T cell receptor beta chains from one sample in a study of cytomegalovirus exposure and HLA in healthy donors. Some clones are missing from TCRdb's copy, which holds only in-frame ones; the method was immunoSEQ multiplex PCR. The table shows around 97,000 clones, with approximately 64% occurring only once. Sequenced input: PBMCs. The receptors derive from a woman aged 50 to 60 in good health and CMV-seronegative. CDR3s include the opening cysteine and the closing phenylalanine or tryptophan. The order of the fields is J gene, CDR3 length, clone size, D gene, V gene, CDR3 protein, CDR3 DNA. A D gene is named only where the DNA matches it firmly. A clone size is listed for some rows: how often the clone was seen (once, few, many), or a class if it is expanded.

J gene: TRBJ2-7
CDR3 length: 15
clone size: -
D gene: TRBD1
V gene: TRBV27
CDR3 protein: CASSSPGQLSYEQYF
CDR3 DNA: TGTGCCAGCAGCTCTCCGGGACAGCTCTCCTACGAGCAGTACTTC

J gene: TRBJ2-5
CDR3 length: 13
clone size: few
D gene: -
V gene: TRBV28
CDR3 protein: CASSPRGQETQYF
CDR3 DNA: TGTGCCAGCAGTCCCCGGGGCCAAGAGACCCAGTACTTC

J gene: TRBJ1-4
CDR3 length: 13
clone size: -
D gene: TRBD1
V gene: TRBV29-1
CDR3 protein: CSVMTGVYEKLFF
CDR3 DNA: TGCAGCGTCATGACAGGGGTGTATGAAAAACTGTTTTTT

J gene: TRBJ1-2
CDR3 length: 16
clone size: -
D gene: -
V gene: TRBV5-6
CDR3 protein: CASSLRSGNFPYGYTF
CDR3 DNA: TGTGCCAGCAGCTTGAGATCAGGGAATTTTCCGTATGGCTACACCTTC

J gene: TRBJ2-5
CDR3 length: 14
clone size: few
D gene: TRBD1
V gene: TRBV5-1
CDR3 protein: CASSSGTGKETQYF
CDR3 DNA: TGCGCCAGCAGCTCCGGGACAGGGAAAGAGACCCAGTACTTC

J gene: TRBJ1-1
CDR3 length: 15
clone size: -
D gene: TRBD1
V gene: TRBV6-5
CDR3 protein: CATAPGTGYYTEAFF
CDR3 DNA: TGTGCCACTGCCCCCGGGACAGGGTATTACACTGAAGCTTTCTTT

J gene: TRBJ1-5
CDR3 length: 18
clone size: -
D gene: -
V gene: TRBV19
CDR3 protein: CASSIDSTGAYSNQPQHF
CDR3 DNA: TGTGCCAGTAGTATAGATAGCACAGGAGCTTATAGCAATCAGCCCCAGCATTTT

J gene: TRBJ2-7
CDR3 length: 13
clone size: -
D gene: -
V gene: TRBV28
CDR3 protein: CASMSLGIYEQYF
CDR3 DNA: TGTGCCAGCATGTCACTAGGGATTTACGAGCAGTACTTC

J gene: TRBJ2-1
CDR3 length: 15
clone size: once
D gene: -
V gene: TRBV5-1
CDR3 protein: CASSSSGLSPNEQFF
CDR3 DNA: TGCGCCAGCAGCTCAAGCGGACTTTCCCCTAATGAGCAGTTCTTC

J gene: TRBJ2-7
CDR3 length: 15
clone size: -
D gene: -
V gene: TRBV7-9
CDR3 protein: CASSVAGSSSYEQYF
CDR3 DNA: TGTGCCAGCAGCGTAGCCGGGAGCTCTAGCTACGAGCAGTACTTC

J gene: TRBJ1-6
CDR3 length: 17
clone size: -
D gene: -
V gene: TRBV19
CDR3 protein: CASSIDRGQSPALALHF
CDR3 DNA: TGTGCCAGTAGTATAGATCGTGGACAGTCACCAGCCCTGGCCCTCCACTTT

J gene: TRBJ1-5
CDR3 length: 14
clone size: -
D gene: -
V gene: TRBV6-1
CDR3 protein: CASSPGFWNQPQHF
CDR3 DNA: TGTGCCAGCAGCCCAGGGTTTTGGAATCAGCCCCAGCATTTT

J gene: TRBJ2-1
CDR3 length: 15
clone size: -
D gene: -
V gene: TRBV19
CDR3 protein: CASGAVQGPYNEQFF
CDR3 DNA: TGTGCCAGTGGCGCGGTACAGGGCCCCTACAATGAGCAGTTCTTC

J gene: TRBJ2-1
CDR3 length: 13
clone size: once
D gene: -
V gene: TRBV7-9
CDR3 protein: CASSLAGGNEQFF
CDR3 DNA: TGTGCCAGCAGCTTAGCGGGGGGCAATGAGCAGTTCTTC

J gene: TRBJ2-7
CDR3 length: 14
clone size: -
D gene: TRBD1
V gene: TRBV5-1
CDR3 protein: CASSWGQGAYEQYF
CDR3 DNA: TGCGCCAGCAGCTGGGGACAGGGGGCCTACGAGCAGTACTTC

J gene: TRBJ2-7
CDR3 length: 13
clone size: -
D gene: TRBD1
V gene: TRBV18
CDR3 protein: CASSRQGANEQYF
CDR3 DNA: TGTGCCAGCTCACGACAGGGGGCCAACGAGCAGTACTTC

J gene: TRBJ2-7
CDR3 length: 13
clone size: -
D gene: TRBD1
V gene: TRBV10-3
CDR3 protein: CAISSGTGGEQYF
CDR3 DNA: TGTGCCATCAGTTCCGGGACAGGGGGCGAGCAGTACTTC

J gene: TRBJ2-5
CDR3 length: 16
clone size: -
D gene: TRBD2
V gene: TRBV28
CDR3 protein: CASSFEAGARSETQYF
CDR3 DNA: TGTGCCAGCAGTTTCGAAGCGGGAGCTAGGAGCGAGACCCAGTACTTC

J gene: TRBJ1-1
CDR3 length: 16
clone size: once
D gene: TRBD1
V gene: TRBV4-2
CDR3 protein: CASSQDVQGARTEAFF
CDR3 DNA: TGTGCCAGCAGCCAAGATGTACAGGGGGCCCGGACTGAAGCTTTCTTT

J gene: TRBJ1-1
CDR3 length: 16
clone size: few
D gene: -
V gene: TRBV19
CDR3 protein: CASSIQAGQVDTEAFF
CDR3 DNA: TGTGCCAGTAGTATTCAGGCGGGGCAGGTGGACACTGAAGCTTTCTTT

J gene: TRBJ2-7
CDR3 length: 15
clone size: -
D gene: -
V gene: TRBV6-4
CDR3 protein: CASPRGADPSYEQYF
CDR3 DNA: TGTGCCAGCCCCCGGGGAGCCGATCCATCCTACGAGCAGTACTTC

J gene: TRBJ2-7
CDR3 length: 18
clone size: -
D gene: TRBD1
V gene: TRBV5-1
CDR3 protein: CASSEGQVKFFYLNEQYF
CDR3 DNA: TGCGCCAGCAGCGAGGGACAGGTTAAATTCTTTTATCTTAACGAGCAGTACTTC

J gene: TRBJ2-5
CDR3 length: 14
clone size: once
D gene: -
V gene: TRBV7-9
CDR3 protein: CASSDGTLQETQYF
CDR3 DNA: TGTGCCAGCAGCGACGGGACATTGCAAGAGACCCAGTACTTC

J gene: TRBJ1-4
CDR3 length: 15
clone size: -
D gene: TRBD1
V gene: TRBV6-1
CDR3 protein: CASRALQGAWEKLFF
CDR3 DNA: TGTGCCAGCAGGGCCCTACAGGGGGCCTGGGAAAAACTGTTTTTT

J gene: TRBJ2-7
CDR3 length: 16
clone size: -
D gene: -
V gene: TRBV4-2
CDR3 protein: CASSPQPASEGDEQYF
CDR3 DNA: TGTGCCAGCAGCCCCCAACCAGCTAGCGAGGGCGACGAGCAGTACTTC

J gene: TRBJ1-5
CDR3 length: 17
clone size: -
D gene: -
V gene: TRBV7-9
CDR3 protein: CASSLGWETRGTQPQHF
CDR3 DNA: TGTGCCAGCAGCTTAGGGTGGGAGACTCGGGGAACTCAGCCCCAGCATTTT

J gene: TRBJ2-7
CDR3 length: 12
clone size: once
D gene: -
V gene: TRBV6-5
CDR3 protein: CASSLQGYEQYF
CDR3 DNA: TGTGCCAGCAGTCTCCAGGGTTACGAGCAGTACTTC